This TCR beta chain was captured in a study of shared clonotypes between healthy human individuals. With regard to this clone: What it recognizes is unknown.

Study outcomes and limitations: It was the non-shared clonotypes that had lower generation probabilities than clonotypes shared by all four donors.

This CDR3 is built from 14 residues. In germline, CDR1 is SNHLY, CDR2 FYNNEI. V was pared by 2 bases and J by 1 base, with 1 base of the junction left unmatched. Clones were sequenced by immunoSEQ multiplex PCR, and TCRdb holds only the in-frame ones, with some missing. The table has a few million clones, approximately 92% seen once. The sequence derives from a young man in good health. Sequenced sample: naive CD4+ T cells sorted from blood. The subset denotes: CD45RA+ positively selected. V usage is TRBV2 and J usage is TRBJ1-1, with 7 nucleotides matching TRBD1. The chain's CDR3 is CASSERDRNTEAFF. The CDR3 coding sequence is TGTGCCAGCAGTGAAAGGGACAGGAACACTGAAGCTTTCTTT.